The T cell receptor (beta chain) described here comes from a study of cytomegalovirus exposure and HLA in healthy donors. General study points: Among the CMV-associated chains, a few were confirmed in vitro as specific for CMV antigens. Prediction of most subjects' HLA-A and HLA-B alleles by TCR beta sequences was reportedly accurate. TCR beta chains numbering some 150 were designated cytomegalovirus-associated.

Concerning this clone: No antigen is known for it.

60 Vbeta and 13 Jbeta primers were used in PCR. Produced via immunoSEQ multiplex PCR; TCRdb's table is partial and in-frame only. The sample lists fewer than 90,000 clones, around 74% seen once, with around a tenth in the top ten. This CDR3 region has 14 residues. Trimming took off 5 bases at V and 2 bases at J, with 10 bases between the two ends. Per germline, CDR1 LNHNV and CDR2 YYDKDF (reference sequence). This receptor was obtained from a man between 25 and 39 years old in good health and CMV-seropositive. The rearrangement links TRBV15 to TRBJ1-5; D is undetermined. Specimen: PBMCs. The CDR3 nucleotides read TGTGCCACCAGCTTCCAAGAGGGCAATCAGCCCCAGCATTTT. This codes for CATSFQEGNQPQHF. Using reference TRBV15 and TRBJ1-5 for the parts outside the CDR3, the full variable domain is DAMVIQNPRYQVTQFGKPVTLSCSQTLNHNVMYWYQQKSSQAPKLLFHYYDKDFNNEADTPDNFQSRRPNTSFCFLDIRSPGLGDTAMYLCATSFQEGNQPQHFGDGTRLSIL.